Sequencing of this TCR beta chain was carried out in a study of identical twins. Whole-study findings and limits: Memory repertoires showed no such pattern, whereas abundant cord blood beta clonotypes carried fewer insertions.

To note about this clonotype: Its antigen is undetermined.

This CDR3 is 12 amino acids long. CDR1 and CDR2 (germline): SGHTA, FQGNSA. V was trimmed by 6 bases and J by 8 bases, leaving 12 bases between them. Using its own MiXCR run on the 5' RACE reads, TCRdb lists one record per CDR3 protein. Among 470,000 or so distinct CDR3 sequences listed, 24% were seen once. These data were also filed under a second study, of T cells expressing NK-cell markers. That investigation notes: It was from sorted CD3+CD56+NKG2C+, CD3+CD56+NKG2C- and CD3+CD56-NKG2C+ T cells that TCR beta repertoires came. Eight donors were sequenced, seven testing HCMV-seropositive and one testing seronegative. Among CD8+ T cells from 5 to 7 donors, dominant NKG2C+ clonotypes accounted for 1.0-7.0%.

This receptor was taken from a woman younger than 35 in good health. Material: CD4+ T cells sorted from blood. The rearrangement uses TRBV7-2 and TRBJ2-3, with D tentatively TRBD2 (6 bases). The chain's CDR3 is CASRAGSGTQYF. In DNA form, the CDR3 reads TGTGCCAGCAGGGCCGGGAGCGGTACGCAGTATTTT.